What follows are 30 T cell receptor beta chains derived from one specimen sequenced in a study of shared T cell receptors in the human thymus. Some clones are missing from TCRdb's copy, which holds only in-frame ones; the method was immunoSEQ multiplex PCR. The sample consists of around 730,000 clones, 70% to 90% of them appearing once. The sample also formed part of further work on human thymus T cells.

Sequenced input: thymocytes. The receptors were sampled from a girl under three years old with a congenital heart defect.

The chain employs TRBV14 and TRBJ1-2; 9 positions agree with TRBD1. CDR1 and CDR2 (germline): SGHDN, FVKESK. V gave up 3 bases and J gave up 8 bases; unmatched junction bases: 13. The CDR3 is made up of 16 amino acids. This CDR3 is CASSHRDRVYWSGYTF. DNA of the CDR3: TGTGCCAGCAGCCACCGGGACAGGGTCTATTGGTCGGGCTACACCTTC.

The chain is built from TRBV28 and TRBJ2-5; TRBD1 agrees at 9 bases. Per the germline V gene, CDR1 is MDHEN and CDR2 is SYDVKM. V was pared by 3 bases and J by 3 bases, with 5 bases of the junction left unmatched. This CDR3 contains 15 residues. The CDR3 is CASSLSGQGEETQYF. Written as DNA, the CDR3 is TGTGCCAGCAGTTTGTCGGGACAGGGAGAAGAGACCCAGTACTTC.

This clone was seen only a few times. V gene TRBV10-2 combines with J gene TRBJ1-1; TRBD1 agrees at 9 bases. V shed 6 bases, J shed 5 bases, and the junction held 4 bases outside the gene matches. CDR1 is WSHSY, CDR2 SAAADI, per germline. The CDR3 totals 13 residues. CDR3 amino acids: CASRGQGQTEAFF. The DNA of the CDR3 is TGCGCCAGCAGGGGACAGGGTCAAACTGAAGCTTTCTTT.

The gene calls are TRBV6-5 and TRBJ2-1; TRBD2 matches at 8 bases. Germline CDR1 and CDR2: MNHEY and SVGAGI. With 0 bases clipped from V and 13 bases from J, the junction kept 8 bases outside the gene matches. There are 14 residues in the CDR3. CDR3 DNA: TGTGCCAGCAGTTACTCTCACAGAGCGGGGGCTCAGTTCTTC. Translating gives CASSYSHRAGAQFF.

The CDR3 region is CASTKRLLEAFF. CDR3 bases: TGTGCCAGCACCAAGAGGCTACTTGAAGCTTTCTTT. This chain uses TRBV6-1 with TRBJ1-1, with D unresolved. This CDR3 has 12 residues. CDR1 is MNHNS and CDR2 is SASEGT in the germline V gene. Trimming left V 7 bases short and J 7 bases short, with 13 bases between.

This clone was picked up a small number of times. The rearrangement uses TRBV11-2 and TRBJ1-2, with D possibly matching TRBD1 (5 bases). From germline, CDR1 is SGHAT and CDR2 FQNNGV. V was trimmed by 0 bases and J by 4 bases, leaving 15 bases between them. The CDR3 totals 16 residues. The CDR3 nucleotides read TGTGCCAGCAGCTTAGATCACGAGGAGGGGCCCTATGGCTACACCTTC. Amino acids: CASSLDHEEGPYGYTF.

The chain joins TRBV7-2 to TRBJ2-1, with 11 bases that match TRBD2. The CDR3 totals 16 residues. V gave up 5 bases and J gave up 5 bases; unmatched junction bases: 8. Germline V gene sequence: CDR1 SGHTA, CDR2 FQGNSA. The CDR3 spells CASSLQGLAVNNEQFF. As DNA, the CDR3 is TGTGCCAGCAGCCTACAGGGACTAGCGGTAAACAATGAGCAGTTCTTC.

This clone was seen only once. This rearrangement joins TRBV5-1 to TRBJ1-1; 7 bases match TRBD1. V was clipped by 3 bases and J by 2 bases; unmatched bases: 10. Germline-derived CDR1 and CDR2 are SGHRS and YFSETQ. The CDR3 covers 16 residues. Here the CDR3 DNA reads TGCGCCAGCAGCTCGGACAGGCACCCCTATAACACTGAAGCTTTCTTT. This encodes CASSSDRHPYNTEAFF. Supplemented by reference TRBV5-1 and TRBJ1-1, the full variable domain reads KAGVTQTPRYLIKTRGQQVTLSCSPISGHRSVSWYQQTPGQGLQFLFEYFSETQRNKGNFPGRFSGRQFSNSRSEMNVSTLELGDSALYLCASSSDRHPYNTEAFFGQGTRLTVV.

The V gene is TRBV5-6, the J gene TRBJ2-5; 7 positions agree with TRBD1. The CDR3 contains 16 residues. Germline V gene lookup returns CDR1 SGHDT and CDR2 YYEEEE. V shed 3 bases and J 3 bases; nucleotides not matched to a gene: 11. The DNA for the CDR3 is TGTGCCAGCAGCTCTCGGCCGACAGGGCGGAAAGAGACCCAGTACTTC. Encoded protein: CASSSRPTGRKETQYF.

CDR3 amino acids: CASRPRDLITDTQYF. The CDR3 bases are TGTGCCAGCAGGCCGCGGGACCTTATCACAGATACGCAGTATTTT. The chain recombines TRBV6-4 with TRBJ2-3; tentatively, D is TRBD2 (6 bases). Germline V lookup: CDR1 MRHNA, CDR2 SNTAGT. The V and J ends lost 6 bases and 2 bases respectively, with 15 bases between them. The CDR3 is 15 residues long.

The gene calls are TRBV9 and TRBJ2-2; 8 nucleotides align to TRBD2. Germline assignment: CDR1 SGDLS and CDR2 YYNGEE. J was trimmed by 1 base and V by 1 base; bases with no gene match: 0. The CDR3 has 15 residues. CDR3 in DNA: TGTGCCAGCAGCGTACTAGCGGGGAACACCGGGGAGCTGTTTTTT. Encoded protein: CASSVLAGNTGELFF.

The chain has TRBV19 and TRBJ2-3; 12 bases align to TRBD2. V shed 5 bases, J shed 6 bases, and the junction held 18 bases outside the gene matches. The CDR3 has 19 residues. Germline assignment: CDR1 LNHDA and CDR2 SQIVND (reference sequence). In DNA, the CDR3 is TGTGCCAGTAGTCTCACCCCGACGGGGGGACTAGCGGGCAACGATACGCAGTATTTT. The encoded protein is CASSLTPTGGLAGNDTQYF.

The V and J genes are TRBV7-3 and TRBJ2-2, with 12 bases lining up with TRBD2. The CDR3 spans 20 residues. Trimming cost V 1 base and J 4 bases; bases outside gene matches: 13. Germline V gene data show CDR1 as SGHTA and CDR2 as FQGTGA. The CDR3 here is CASSLIRGETSGGITGELFF. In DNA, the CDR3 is TGTGCCAGCAGCTTAATACGTGGCGAGACTAGCGGGGGAATCACCGGGGAGCTGTTTTTT.

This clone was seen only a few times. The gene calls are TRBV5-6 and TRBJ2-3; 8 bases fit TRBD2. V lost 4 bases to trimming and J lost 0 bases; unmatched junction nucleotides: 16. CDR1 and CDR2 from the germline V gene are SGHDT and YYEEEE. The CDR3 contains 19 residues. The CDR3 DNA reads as TGTGCCAGCAGCGTATTGTGTACCCATAGCGGGGAAAGCACAGATACGCAGTATTTT. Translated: CASSVLCTHSGESTDTQYF.

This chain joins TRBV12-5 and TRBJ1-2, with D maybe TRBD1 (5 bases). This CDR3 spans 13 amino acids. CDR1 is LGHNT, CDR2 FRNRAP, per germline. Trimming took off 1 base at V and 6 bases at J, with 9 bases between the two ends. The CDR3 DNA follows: TGTGCTAGTGGTTTGGCAGGGAGGGATGGCTACACCTTC. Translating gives CASGLAGRDGYTF.

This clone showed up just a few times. The CDR3 bases are TGTGCCAGCAGCTTAGATGAACGTGGCCCGAACACTGAAGCTTTCTTT. Protein: CASSLDERGPNTEAFF. This sequence joins TRBV11-2 and TRBJ1-1; no firm D call. Trimming took 0 bases from V and 1 from J, leaving 12 bases between them. The CDR3 length is 16 residues. Germline V lookup: CDR1 SGHAT, CDR2 FQNNGV.

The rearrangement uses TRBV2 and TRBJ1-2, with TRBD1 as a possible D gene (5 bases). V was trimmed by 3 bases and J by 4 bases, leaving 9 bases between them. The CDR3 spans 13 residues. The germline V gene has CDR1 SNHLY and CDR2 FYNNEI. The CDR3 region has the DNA TGTGCCAGCAGTGATAAGGGGTCCTATGGCTACACCTTC. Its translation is CASSDKGSYGYTF. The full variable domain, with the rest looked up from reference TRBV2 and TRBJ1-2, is EPEVTQTPSHQVTQMGQEVILRCVPISNHLYFYWYRQILGQKVEFLVSFYNNEISEKSEIFDDQFSVERPDGSNFTLKIRSTKLEDSAMYFCASSDKGSYGYTFGSGTRLTVV.

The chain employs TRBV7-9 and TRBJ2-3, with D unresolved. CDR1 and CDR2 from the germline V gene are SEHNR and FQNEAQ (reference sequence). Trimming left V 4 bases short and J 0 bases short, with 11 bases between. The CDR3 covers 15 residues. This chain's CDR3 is CASSSTTLSTDTQYF. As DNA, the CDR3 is TGTGCCAGCAGCTCCACGACATTGAGCACAGATACGCAGTATTTT.

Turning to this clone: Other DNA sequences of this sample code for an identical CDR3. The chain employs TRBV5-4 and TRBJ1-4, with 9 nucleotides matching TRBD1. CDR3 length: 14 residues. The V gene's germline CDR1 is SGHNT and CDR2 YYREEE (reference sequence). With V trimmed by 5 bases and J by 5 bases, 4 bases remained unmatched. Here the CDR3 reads CASSYDRGNEKLFF. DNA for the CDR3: TGTGCCAGCAGTTACGACAGGGGGAATGAAAAACTGTTTTTT.

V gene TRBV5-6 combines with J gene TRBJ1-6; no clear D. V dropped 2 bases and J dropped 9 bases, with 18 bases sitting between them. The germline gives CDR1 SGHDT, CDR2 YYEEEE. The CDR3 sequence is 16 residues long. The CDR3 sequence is CASSFTHPGAFSPLHF. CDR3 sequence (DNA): TGTGCCAGCAGCTTCACCCACCCGGGAGCATTTTCACCCCTCCACTTT.

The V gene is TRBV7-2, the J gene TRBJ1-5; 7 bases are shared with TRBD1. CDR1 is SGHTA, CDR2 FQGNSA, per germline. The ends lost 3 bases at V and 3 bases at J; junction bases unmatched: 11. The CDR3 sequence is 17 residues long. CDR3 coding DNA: TGTGCCAGCAGCTTTGAGCAGGGGGATTTCTTCAATCAGCCCCAGCATTTT. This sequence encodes CASSFEQGDFFNQPQHF.

The CDR3 DNA sequence: TGTGCCAGCAGCTTGGTAATGTCAGGGGGCAACTATGGCTACACCTTC. Encoded protein: CASSLVMSGGNYGYTF. The chain combines TRBV5-8 with TRBJ1-2, with 8 bases that match TRBD1. This CDR3 is built from 16 residues. The junction had 6 bases not matched to a gene; V was cut back by 0 bases and J by 2 bases. Germline loops: CDR1 SGHTS, CDR2 YDEGEE.

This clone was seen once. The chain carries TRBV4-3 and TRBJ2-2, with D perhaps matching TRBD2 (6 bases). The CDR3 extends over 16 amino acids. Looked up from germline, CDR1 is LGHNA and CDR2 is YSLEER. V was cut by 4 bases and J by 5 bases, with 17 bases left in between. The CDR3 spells CASSPWTGVGTGELFF. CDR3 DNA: TGCGCCAGCAGCCCGTGGACGGGGGTCGGGACCGGGGAGCTGTTTTTT.

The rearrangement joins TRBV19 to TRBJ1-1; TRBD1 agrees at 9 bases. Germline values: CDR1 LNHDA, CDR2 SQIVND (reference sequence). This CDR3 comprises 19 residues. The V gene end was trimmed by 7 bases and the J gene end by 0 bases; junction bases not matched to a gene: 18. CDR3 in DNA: TGTGCCAGTACCCCGGGACAGGGAATGAATCAACTGATGAACACTGAAGCTTTCTTT. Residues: CASTPGQGMNQLMNTEAFF.

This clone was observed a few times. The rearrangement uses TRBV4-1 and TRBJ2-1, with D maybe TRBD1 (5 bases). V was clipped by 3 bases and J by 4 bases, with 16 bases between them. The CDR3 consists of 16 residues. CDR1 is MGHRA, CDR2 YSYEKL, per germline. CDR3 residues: CASSHETVRPYNEQFF. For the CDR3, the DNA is TGCGCCAGCAGCCATGAGACAGTTAGACCTTACAATGAGCAGTTCTTC.

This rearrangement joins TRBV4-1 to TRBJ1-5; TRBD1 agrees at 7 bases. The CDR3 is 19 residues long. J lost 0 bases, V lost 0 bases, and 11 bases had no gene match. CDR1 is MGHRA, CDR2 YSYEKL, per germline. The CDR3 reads CASSQDLTGALYSNQPQHF. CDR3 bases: TGCGCCAGCAGCCAAGATCTTACAGGGGCCCTGTATAGCAATCAGCCCCAGCATTTT.

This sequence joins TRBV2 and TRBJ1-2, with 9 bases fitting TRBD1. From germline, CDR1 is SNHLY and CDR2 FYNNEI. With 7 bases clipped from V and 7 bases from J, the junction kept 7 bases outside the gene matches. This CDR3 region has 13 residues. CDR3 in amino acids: CASNRTGVGGYTF. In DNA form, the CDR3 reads TGTGCCAGCAACAGGACAGGGGTCGGTGGCTACACCTTC.

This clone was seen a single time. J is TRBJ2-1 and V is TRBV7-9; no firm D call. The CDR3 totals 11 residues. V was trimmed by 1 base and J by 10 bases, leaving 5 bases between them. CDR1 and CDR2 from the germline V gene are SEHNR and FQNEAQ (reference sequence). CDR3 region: CASSLVEEQFF. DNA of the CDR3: TGTGCCAGCAGCTTAGTAGAGGAGCAGTTCTTC. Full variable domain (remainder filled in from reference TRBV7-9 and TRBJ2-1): DTGVSQNPRHKITKRGQNVTFRCDPISEHNRLYWYRQTLGQGPEFLTYFQNEAQLEKSRLLSDRFSAERPKGSFSTLEIQRTEQGDSAMYLCASSLVEEQFFGPGTRLTVL.

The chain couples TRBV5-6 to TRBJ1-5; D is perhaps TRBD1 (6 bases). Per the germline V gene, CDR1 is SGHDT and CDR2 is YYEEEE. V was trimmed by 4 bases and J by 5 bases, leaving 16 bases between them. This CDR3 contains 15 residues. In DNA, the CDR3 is TGTGCCAGCAGCGCCGTCCGGGACACCCATCAGCCCCAGCATTTT. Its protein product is CASSAVRDTHQPQHF.

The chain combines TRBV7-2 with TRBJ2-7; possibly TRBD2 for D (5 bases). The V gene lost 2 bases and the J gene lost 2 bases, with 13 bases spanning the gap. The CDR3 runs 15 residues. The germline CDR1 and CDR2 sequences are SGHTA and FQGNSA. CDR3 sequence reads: CASSLLTRRAYEQYF. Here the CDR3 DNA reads TGTGCCAGCAGCTTATTAACTAGAAGAGCCTACGAGCAGTACTTC.